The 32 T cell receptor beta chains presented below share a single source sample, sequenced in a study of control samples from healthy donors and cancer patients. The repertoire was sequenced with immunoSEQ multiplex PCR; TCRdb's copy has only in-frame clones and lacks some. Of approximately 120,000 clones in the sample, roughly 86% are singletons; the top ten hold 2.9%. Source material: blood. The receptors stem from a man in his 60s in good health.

The CDR3 sequence is CASSSLAGGQNEQFF. The CDR3, as DNA: TGCGCCAGCAGCTCTCTAGCGGGGGGGCAAAATGAGCAGTTCTTC. The rearrangement uses TRBV5-1 and TRBJ2-1; 12 bases align to TRBD2. CDR1 SGHRS and CDR2 YFSETQ come from the germline V gene. The V and J ends lost 3 bases and 7 bases, in that order; junction bases with no gene match: 5. CDR3 size: 15 residues.

The CDR3 nucleotides read TGCGCCAGCAGCTTGGCCCCCTCGATCACTGAAGCTTTCTTT. It yields the protein CASSLAPSITEAFF. The chain links TRBV5-1 to TRBJ1-1; D is ambiguous. Trimming shortened V by 0 bases and J by 4 bases, and 10 bases separated the two germline ends. The germline V gene encodes CDR1 SGHRS and CDR2 YFSETQ. CDR3 length: 14 amino acids.

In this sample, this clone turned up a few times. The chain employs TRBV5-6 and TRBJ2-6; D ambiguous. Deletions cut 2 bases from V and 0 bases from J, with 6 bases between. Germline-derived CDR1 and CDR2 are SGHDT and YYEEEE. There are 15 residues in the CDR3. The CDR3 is CASSFRLSGANVLTF. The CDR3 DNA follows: TGTGCCAGCAGCTTCCGCCTCTCTGGGGCCAACGTCCTGACTTTC.

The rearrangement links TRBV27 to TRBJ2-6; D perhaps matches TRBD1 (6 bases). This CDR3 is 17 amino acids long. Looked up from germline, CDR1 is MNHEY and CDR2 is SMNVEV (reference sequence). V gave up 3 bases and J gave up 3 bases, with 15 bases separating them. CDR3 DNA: TGTGCCAGCAGTTTTGCACAGGGAAGAGGTGGGGCCAACGTCCTGACTTTC. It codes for CASSFAQGRGGANVLTF.

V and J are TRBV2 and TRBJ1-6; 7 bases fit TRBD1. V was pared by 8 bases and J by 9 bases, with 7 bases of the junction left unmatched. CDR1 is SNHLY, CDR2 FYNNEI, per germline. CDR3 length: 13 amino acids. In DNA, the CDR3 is TGTGCCAGCGTGACAGGGATAGCTTCACCCCTCCACTTT. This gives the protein CASVTGIASPLHF. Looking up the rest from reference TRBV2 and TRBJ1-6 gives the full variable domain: EPEVTQTPSHQVTQMGQEVILRCVPISNHLYFYWYRQILGQKVEFLVSFYNNEISEKSEIFDDQFSVERPDGSNFTLKIRSTKLEDSAMYFCASVTGIASPLHFGNGTRLTVT.

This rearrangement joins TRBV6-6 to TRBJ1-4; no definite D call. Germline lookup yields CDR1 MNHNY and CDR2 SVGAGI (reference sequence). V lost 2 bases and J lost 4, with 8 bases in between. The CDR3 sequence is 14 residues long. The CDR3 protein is CASSYKRSNEKLFF. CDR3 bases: TGTGCCAGCAGTTACAAGCGAAGTAATGAAAAACTGTTTTTT.

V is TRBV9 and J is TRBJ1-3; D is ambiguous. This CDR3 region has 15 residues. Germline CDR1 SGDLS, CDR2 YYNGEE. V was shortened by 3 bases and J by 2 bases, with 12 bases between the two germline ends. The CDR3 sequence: CASSAIIGTGNTIYF. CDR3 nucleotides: TGTGCCAGCAGCGCCATCATTGGGACTGGAAACACCATATATTTT.

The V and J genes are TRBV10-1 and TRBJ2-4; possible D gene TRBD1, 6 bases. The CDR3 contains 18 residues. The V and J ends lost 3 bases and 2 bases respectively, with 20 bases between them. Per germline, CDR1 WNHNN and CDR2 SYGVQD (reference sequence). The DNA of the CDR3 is TGCGCCAGCAGTGACGGTGAAGGGACACTACCCTCCAAAAACATTCAGTACTTC. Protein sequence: CASSDGEGTLPSKNIQYF.

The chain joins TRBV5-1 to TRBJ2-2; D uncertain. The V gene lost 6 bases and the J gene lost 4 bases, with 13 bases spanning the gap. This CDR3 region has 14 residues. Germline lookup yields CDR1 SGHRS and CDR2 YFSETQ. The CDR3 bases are TGCGCCAGCATGTCCAGCCTGAGCACCGGGGAGCTGTTTTTT. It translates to CASMSSLSTGELFF.

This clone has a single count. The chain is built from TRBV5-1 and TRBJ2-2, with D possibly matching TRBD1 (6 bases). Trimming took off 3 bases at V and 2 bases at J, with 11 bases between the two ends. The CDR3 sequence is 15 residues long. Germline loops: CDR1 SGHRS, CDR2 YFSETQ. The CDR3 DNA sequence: TGCGCCAGCAGCTCGACAGGCCTAAACACCGGGGAGCTGTTTTTT. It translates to CASSSTGLNTGELFF.

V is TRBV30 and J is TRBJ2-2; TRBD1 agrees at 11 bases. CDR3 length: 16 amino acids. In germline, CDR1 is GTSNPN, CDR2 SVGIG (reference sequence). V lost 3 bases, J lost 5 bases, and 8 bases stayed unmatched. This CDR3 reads CAWRVGTGGRTGELFF. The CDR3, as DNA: TGTGCCTGGAGAGTCGGGACAGGGGGTCGGACCGGGGAGCTGTTTTTT. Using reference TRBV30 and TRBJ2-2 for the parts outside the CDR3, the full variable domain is SQTIHQWPATLVQPVGSPLSLECTVEGTSNPNLYWYRQAAGRGLQLLFYSVGIGQISSEVPQNLSASRPQDRQFILSSKKLLLSDSGFYLCAWRVGTGGRTGELFFGEGSRLTVL.

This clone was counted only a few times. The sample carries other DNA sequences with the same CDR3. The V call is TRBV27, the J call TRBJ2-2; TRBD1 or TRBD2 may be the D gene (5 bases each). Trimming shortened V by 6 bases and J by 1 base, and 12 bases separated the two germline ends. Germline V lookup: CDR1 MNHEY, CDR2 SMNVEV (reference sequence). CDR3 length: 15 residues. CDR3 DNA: TGTGCCAGCAGGCACGGGACGCTGAACACCGGGGAGCTGTTTTTT. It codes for CASRHGTLNTGELFF.

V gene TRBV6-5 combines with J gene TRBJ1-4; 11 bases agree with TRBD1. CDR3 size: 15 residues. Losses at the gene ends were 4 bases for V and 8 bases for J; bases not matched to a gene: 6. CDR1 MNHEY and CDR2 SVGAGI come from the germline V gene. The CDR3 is CASSLGGTGGEKLFF. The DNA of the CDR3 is TGTGCCAGCAGTTTGGGCGGGACAGGGGGAGAAAAACTGTTTTTT.

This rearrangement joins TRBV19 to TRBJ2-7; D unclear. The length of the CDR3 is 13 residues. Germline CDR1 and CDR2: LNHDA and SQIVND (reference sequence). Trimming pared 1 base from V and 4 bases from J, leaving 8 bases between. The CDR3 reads CASSIGRFYEQYF. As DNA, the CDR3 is TGTGCCAGTAGTATAGGAAGGTTTTACGAGCAGTACTTC. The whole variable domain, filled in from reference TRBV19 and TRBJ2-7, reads DGGITQSPKYLFRKEGQNVTLSCEQNLNHDAMYWYRQDPGQGLRLIYYSQIVNDFQKGDIAEGYSVSREKKESFPLTVTSAQKNPTAFYLCASSIGRFYEQYFGPGTRLTVT.

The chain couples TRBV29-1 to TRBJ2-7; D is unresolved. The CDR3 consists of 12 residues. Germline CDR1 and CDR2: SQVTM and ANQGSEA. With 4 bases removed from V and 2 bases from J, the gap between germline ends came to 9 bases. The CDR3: CSVGLSTYEQYF. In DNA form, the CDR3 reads TGCAGCGTTGGGCTTAGCACCTACGAGCAGTACTTC.

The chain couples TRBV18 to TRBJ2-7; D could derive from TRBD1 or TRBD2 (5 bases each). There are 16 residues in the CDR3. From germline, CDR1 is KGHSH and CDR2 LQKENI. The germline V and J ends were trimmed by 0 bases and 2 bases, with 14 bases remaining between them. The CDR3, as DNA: TGTGCCAGCTCACCACCTCGGGACGGAGTAACCTACGAGCAGTACTTC. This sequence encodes CASSPPRDGVTYEQYF.

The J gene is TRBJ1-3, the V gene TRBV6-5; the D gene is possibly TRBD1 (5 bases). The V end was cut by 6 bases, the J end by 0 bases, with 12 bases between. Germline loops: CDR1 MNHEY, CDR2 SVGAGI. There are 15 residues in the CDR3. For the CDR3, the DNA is TGTGCCAGCAGCCGAGACAGTTTCTCTGGAAACACCATATATTTT. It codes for CASSRDSFSGNTIYF.

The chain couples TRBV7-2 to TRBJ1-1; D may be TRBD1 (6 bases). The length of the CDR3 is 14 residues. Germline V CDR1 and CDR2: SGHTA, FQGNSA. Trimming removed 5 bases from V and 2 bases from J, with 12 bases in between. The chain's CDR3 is CASSLTGLNTEAFF. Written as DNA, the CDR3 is TGTGCCAGCAGCCTCACAGGGCTAAACACTGAAGCTTTCTTT.

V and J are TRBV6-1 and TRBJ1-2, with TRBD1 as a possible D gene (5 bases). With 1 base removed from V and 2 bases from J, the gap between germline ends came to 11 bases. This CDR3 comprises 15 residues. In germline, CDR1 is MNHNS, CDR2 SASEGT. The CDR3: CASSEGAGHNYGYTF. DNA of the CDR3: TGTGCCAGCAGTGAAGGGGCAGGGCACAACTATGGCTACACCTTC.

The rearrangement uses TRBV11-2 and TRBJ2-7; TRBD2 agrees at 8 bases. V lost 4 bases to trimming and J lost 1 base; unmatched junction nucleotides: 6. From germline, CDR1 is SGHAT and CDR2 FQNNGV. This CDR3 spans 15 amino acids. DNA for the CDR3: TGTGCCAGCAGCTCCACCGTAGCGGGGTCCTACGAGCAGTACTTC. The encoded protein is CASSSTVAGSYEQYF.

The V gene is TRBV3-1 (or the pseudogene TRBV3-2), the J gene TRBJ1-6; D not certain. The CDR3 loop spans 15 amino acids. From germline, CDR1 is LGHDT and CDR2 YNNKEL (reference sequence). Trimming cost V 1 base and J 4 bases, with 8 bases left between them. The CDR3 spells CASSQGETYNSPLHF. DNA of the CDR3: TGTGCCAGCAGCCAAGGGGAGACTTATAATTCACCCCTCCACTTT.

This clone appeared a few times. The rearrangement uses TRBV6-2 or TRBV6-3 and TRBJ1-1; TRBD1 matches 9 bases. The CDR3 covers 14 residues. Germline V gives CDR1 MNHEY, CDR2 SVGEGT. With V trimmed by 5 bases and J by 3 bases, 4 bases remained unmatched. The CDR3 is CASSAQGADTEAFF. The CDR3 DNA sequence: TGTGCCAGCAGTGCACAGGGGGCCGACACTGAAGCTTTCTTT.

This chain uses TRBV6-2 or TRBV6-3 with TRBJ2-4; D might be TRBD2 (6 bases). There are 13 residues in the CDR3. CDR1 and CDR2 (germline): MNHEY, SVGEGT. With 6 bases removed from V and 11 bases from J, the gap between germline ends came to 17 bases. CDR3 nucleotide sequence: TGTGCCAGCAGCTCAGTACTGGAGGGATTTCAGTACTTC. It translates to CASSSVLEGFQYF.

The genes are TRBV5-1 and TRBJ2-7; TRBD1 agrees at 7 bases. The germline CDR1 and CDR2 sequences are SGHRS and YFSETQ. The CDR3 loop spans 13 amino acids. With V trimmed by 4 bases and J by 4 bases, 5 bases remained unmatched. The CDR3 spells CASSVGQMYEQYF. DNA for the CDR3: TGCGCCAGCAGCGTGGGACAGATGTACGAGCAGTACTTC.

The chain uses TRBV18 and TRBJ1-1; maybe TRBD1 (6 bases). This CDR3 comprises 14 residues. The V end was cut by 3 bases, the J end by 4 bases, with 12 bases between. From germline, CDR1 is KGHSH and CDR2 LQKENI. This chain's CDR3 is CASSPQGLSTEAFF. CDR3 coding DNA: TGTGCCAGCTCACCTCAGGGGCTCAGCACTGAAGCTTTCTTT.

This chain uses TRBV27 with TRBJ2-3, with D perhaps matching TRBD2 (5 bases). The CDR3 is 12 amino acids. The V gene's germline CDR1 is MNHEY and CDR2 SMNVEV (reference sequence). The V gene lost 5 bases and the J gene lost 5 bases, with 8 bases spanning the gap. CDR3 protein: CASSQGLDTQYF. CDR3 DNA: TGTGCCAGCAGTCAAGGACTAGATACGCAGTATTTT.

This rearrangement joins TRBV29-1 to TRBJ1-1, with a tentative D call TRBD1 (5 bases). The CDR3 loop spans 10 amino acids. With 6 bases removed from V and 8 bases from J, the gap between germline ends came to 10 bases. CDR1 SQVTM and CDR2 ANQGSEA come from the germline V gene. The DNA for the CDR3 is TGCAGCGTGTTGGGACGGGAAGCTTTCTTT. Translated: CSVLGREAFF.

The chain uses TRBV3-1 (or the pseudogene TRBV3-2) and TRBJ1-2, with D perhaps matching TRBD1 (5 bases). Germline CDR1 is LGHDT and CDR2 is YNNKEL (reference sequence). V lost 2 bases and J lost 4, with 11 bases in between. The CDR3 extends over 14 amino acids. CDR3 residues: CASSQNQGGYGYTF. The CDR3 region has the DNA TGTGCCAGCAGCCAAAACCAGGGCGGCTATGGCTACACCTTC.

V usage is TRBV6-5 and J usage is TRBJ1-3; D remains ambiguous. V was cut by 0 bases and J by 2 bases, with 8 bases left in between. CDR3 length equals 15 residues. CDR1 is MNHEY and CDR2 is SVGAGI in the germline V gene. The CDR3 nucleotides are TGTGCCAGCAGTTACTCGCCGAGAGCTGGAAACACCATATATTTT. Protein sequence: CASSYSPRAGNTIYF.

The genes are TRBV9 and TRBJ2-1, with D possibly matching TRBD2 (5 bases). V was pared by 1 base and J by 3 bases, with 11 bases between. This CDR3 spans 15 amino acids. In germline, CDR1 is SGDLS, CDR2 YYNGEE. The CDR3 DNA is TGTGCCAGCAGCGTAAGTTCCGGGATCTACAATGAGCAGTTCTTC. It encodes CASSVSSGIYNEQFF. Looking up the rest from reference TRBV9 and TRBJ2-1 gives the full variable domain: DSGVTQTPKHLITATGQRVTLRCSPRSGDLSVYWYQQSLDQGLQFLIQYYNGEERAKGNILERFSAQQFPDLHSELNLSSLELGDSALYFCASSVSSGIYNEQFFGPGTRLTVL.

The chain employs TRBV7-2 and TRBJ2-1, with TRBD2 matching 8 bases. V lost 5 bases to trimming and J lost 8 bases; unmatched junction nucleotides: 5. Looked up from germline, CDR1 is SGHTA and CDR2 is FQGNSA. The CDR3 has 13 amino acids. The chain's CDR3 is CASSQSGGYEQFF. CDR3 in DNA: TGTGCCAGCAGCCAAAGCGGGGGTTATGAGCAGTTCTTC.

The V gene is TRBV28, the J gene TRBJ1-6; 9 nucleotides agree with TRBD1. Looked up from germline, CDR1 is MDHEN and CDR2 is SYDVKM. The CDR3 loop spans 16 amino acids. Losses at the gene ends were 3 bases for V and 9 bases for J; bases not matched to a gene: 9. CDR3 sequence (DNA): TGTGCCAGCAGTTTTGTTAGGGGACAGGGACTTTCACCCCTCCACTTT. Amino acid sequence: CASSFVRGQGLSPLHF.